This passage covers 22 T cell receptor beta chains from one sample sequenced in a study of identical twins (dated by TCRdb to the mid-2010s). Libraries were built with 5' RACE. Sequencer: Illumina HiSeq 2000. TCRdb redid the processing of the public reads, applying fastp at Q25 and MiXCR, and retained in-frame beta chains. All rows with the same CDR3 protein become a single entry with the most common DNA and genes. Recorded for this sample are some 96,000 distinct CDR3 sequences; about 5.6% of them occurred a single time. Approximately 12% of the sample is held by the ten biggest clonotypes. Material for sequencing was memory T cells sorted from blood. This specimen's cell subset or site label, per the study, means: CD45RO+ enriched T cells. The source of these receptors is a woman in her forties or fifties in good health.

This clonotype was recorded many times. The V gene is TRBV5-6, the J gene TRBJ2-7; 7 bases fit TRBD1. There are 14 residues in the CDR3. The germline V gene encodes CDR1 SGHDT and CDR2 YYEEEE. The junction had 2 bases not matched to a gene; V was cut back by 0 bases and J by 2 bases. The CDR3 DNA reads as TGTGCCAGCAGCTTGGGACAGGGAGCCTACGAGCAGTACGTC. Residues: CASSLGQGAYEQYV.

This clonotype has a count of ten or more. The gene calls are TRBV7-8 and TRBJ2-3; 8 positions agree with TRBD2. Germline CDR1 and CDR2: SGHVS and FQNEAQ. This CDR3 region has 16 residues. V was pared by 2 bases and J by 7 bases, with 11 bases of the junction left unmatched. CDR3 amino acids: CASSLSEREGRYTQYF. Written as DNA, the CDR3 is TGTGCCAGCAGCTTAAGTGAACGGGAGGGCCGATATACGCAGTATTTT.

The table lists this clonotype with many counts. The chain uses TRBV6-5 and TRBJ2-5; a weak D match, TRBD2 (6 bases). Germline CDR1 and CDR2: MNHEY and SVGAGI. The CDR3 runs to 13 residues. The V end was cut by 6 bases, the J end by 7 bases, with 15 bases between. CDR3 in DNA: TGTGCCAGCAGCAAACCGGGACTTGGGACCCAGTACTTC. Amino acid sequence: CASSKPGLGTQYF.

This clonotype was observed at least ten times. The V call is TRBV5-1, the J call TRBJ2-1; the match to TRBD2 covers 8 bases. V was clipped by 2 bases and J by 5 bases; unmatched bases: 6. This CDR3 spans 15 amino acids. The germline CDR1 and CDR2 sequences are SGHRS and YFSETQ. The CDR3 region is CASSFPAGENNEQFF. The CDR3 nucleotides are TGCGCCAGCAGCTTCCCAGCGGGAGAAAACAATGAGCAGTTCTTC.

This clonotype was seen ten or more times. J is TRBJ2-1 and V is TRBV2, with D possibly matching TRBD2 (6 bases). Trimming took off 10 bases at V and 1 base at J, with 14 bases between the two ends. The CDR3 runs to 14 residues. In germline, CDR1 is SNHLY, CDR2 FYNNEI. DNA of the CDR3: TGTGCCAACACCCGGGACTGGTCCTACAATGAGCAGTTCTTC. Its protein product is CANTRDWSYNEQFF.

This clonotype was counted between two and nine times. The chain employs TRBV5-6 and TRBJ2-7; unclear D gene. CDR1 and CDR2 from the germline V gene are SGHDT and YYEEEE. The CDR3 is made up of 13 amino acids. Trimming cost V 1 base and J 5 bases, with 10 bases left between them. CDR3 sequence: CASSLRVQDEQYV. Written as DNA, the CDR3 is TGTGCCAGCAGCTTGAGGGTCCAGGACGAGCAGTACGTC.

This clonotype was detected ten times or more. This CDR3 reads CASSPGTEKLFF. The CDR3 DNA reads TGTGCCAGCAGCCCCGGGACAGAGAAACTGTTTTTT. The chain links TRBV7-8 to TRBJ1-4; 7 nucleotides match TRBD1. CDR1 and CDR2 from the germline V gene are SGHVS and FQNEAQ. There are 12 residues in the CDR3. V lost 5 bases to trimming and J lost 11 bases; unmatched junction nucleotides: 5.

This clonotype showed up many times. In DNA, the CDR3 is TGTGCCAGCAGCAGGGGGAACACTGAAGCTTTCTTT. It yields the protein CASSRGNTEAFF. V and J are TRBV11-3 and TRBJ1-1; TRBD1 is a possible D gene (5 bases). V gave up 5 bases and J gave up 1 base, with 5 bases separating them. The CDR3 covers 12 residues. Germline lookup yields CDR1 SGHNT and CDR2 YENEEA.

This clonotype was counted many times. The CDR3 sequence is CASSFRGDSYEQYV. Written as DNA, the CDR3 is TGCGCCAGCAGCTTTCGGGGGGACTCCTACGAGCAGTACGTC. The V call is TRBV5-1, the J call TRBJ2-7, with 7 bases aligning to TRBD2. The CDR3 sequence is 14 residues long. Germline values: CDR1 SGHRS, CDR2 YFSETQ. The V gene end was trimmed by 2 bases and the J gene end by 0 bases; junction bases not matched to a gene: 2.

In its sample, this clonotype was seen many times. This chain connects TRBV10-2 to TRBJ1-1; D is undetermined. The CDR3 has 13 amino acids. From germline, CDR1 is WSHSY and CDR2 SAAADI. Trimming left V 6 bases short and J 5 bases short, with 13 bases between. The CDR3 DNA reads as TGCGCCAGCAGGTTCCGGTCGGGTACTGAAGCTTTCTTT. Translating it yields CASRFRSGTEAFF.

This clonotype has more than one count but fewer than ten. The chain employs TRBV19 and TRBJ1-2; a weak D match, TRBD1 (5 bases). From germline, CDR1 is LNHDA and CDR2 SQIVND (reference sequence). Trimming stripped 5 bases from V and 7 bases from J, with 11 bases between. The CDR3 extends over 12 amino acids. The CDR3 bases are TGTGCCAGTAGTGCCAGGGCCGGTGGCTACACCTTC. Its translation is CASSARAGGYTF.

This chain connects TRBV20-1 to TRBJ2-3; 8 bases line up with TRBD2. The CDR3 has 16 residues. Germline V lookup: CDR1 DFQATT, CDR2 SNEGSKA (reference sequence). Trimming at V came to 5 bases and at J to 2 bases, leaving 12 bases not matched to a gene. CDR3 in amino acids: CSASSPGLGYTDTQYF. DNA for the CDR3: TGCAGTGCTTCCTCGCCGGGACTAGGCTACACAGATACGCAGTATTTT.

This clonotype has just one count. The rearrangement joins TRBV6-4 to TRBJ2-7; no definite D call. There are 13 residues in the CDR3. Germline V gene lookup returns CDR1 MRHNA and CDR2 SNTAGT. V was clipped by 0 bases and J by 10 bases, with 13 bases between them. In DNA form, the CDR3 reads TGTGCCAGCAGTGACTCAGCTATCTCAGAACAGTACTTC. Protein: CASSDSAISEQYF.

This clonotype was detected many times. CDR3 coding DNA: TGCGCCAGCAGGTCCGGGACCCCCTACAATGAGCAGTTCTTC. It encodes CASRSGTPYNEQFF. V and J are TRBV5-1 and TRBJ2-1, with D perhaps given as TRBD1 or TRBD2 (5 bases each). Trimming took 5 bases from V and 2 from J, leaving 11 bases between them. CDR1 SGHRS and CDR2 YFSETQ come from the germline V gene. The CDR3 has 14 amino acids.

The chain couples TRBV19 to TRBJ2-6; the D call may be TRBD1 or TRBD2 (5 bases each). Trimming pared 11 bases from V and 0 bases from J, leaving 17 bases between. CDR3 length equals 16 residues. Germline CDR1 is LNHDA and CDR2 is SQIVND (reference sequence). CDR3 in amino acids: CAAMSGPSSGANVLTF. The CDR3 DNA follows: TGTGCCGCGATGTCGGGGCCGAGCTCTGGGGCCAACGTCCTGACTTTC. Full variable domain (outside the CDR3, taken from reference TRBV19 and TRBJ2-6): DGGITQSPKYLFRKEGQNVTLSCEQNLNHDAMYWYRQDPGQGLRLIYYSQIVNDFQKGDIAEGYSVSREKKESFPLTVTSAQKNPTAFYLCAAMSGPSSGANVLTFGAGSRLTVL.

This clonotype was found many times. This rearrangement joins TRBV29-1 to TRBJ1-2; a weak D match, TRBD1 (5 bases). This CDR3 spans 13 amino acids. Deletions cut 7 bases from V and 4 bases from J, with 16 bases between. The V gene's germline CDR1 is SQVTM and CDR2 ANQGSEA. The CDR3 nucleotides read TGCAGCGGGGGGTCTAGCTGGACCTATGGCTACACCTTC. Residues: CSGGSSWTYGYTF. The whole variable domain, remainder taken from reference TRBV29-1 and TRBJ1-2, is SAVISQKPSRDICQRGTSLTIQCQVDSQVTMMFWYRQQPGQSLTLIATANQGSEATYESGFVIDKFPISRPNLTFSTLTVSNMSPEDSSIYLCSGGSSWTYGYTFGSGTRLTVV.

This clonotype turned up a few times. This rearrangement joins TRBV18 to TRBJ1-4; D remains ambiguous. The CDR3 contains 14 residues. The V end lost 2 bases, the J end lost 7 bases, and 11 bases lay between the germline ends. Germline assignment: CDR1 KGHSH and CDR2 LQKENI. DNA of the CDR3: TGTGCCAGCTCACCAAATGATTCCGGTGAAAAACTGTTTTTT. It yields the protein CASSPNDSGEKLFF.

This clonotype has a count of ten or more. The genes are TRBV5-1 and TRBJ2-3, with a tentative D call TRBD1 (6 bases). Trimming took 4 bases from V and 3 from J, leaving 12 bases between them. Germline CDR1 and CDR2: SGHRS and YFSETQ. This CDR3 has 14 amino acids. The CDR3 loop reads CASSPTQGTDTQYF. CDR3 in DNA: TGCGCCAGCAGCCCAACACAGGGAACAGATACGCAGTATTTT.

This clonotype was counted many times. The CDR3 sequence: CSARGTLLSPQHF. CDR3 DNA sequence: TGCAGTGCTAGAGGGACACTCCTCAGCCCCCAGCATTTT. The chain uses TRBV20-1 and TRBJ1-5, with D perhaps matching TRBD1 (5 bases). V gave up 1 base and J gave up 10 bases, with 14 bases separating them. From germline, CDR1 is DFQATT and CDR2 SNEGSKA (reference sequence). This CDR3 region has 13 residues.

This chain connects TRBV4-1 to TRBJ2-2; tentatively, D is TRBD1 or TRBD2 (6 bases each). The CDR3 is made up of 16 amino acids. In germline, CDR1 is MGHRA, CDR2 YSYEKL. Between the trimmed V and J ends, which lost 0 bases and 6 bases, there was a span of 14 bases. For the CDR3, the DNA is TGCGCCAGCAGCCAAGATCCCGGGGGCCCAGCCGGGGAGCTGTTTTTT. Translating it yields CASSQDPGGPAGELFF.

This clonotype was seen repeatedly, ten times or more. The chain couples TRBV14 to TRBJ2-1, with D perhaps assigned TRBD1 or TRBD2 (5 bases each). Germline V gene sequence: CDR1 SGHDN, CDR2 FVKESK. CDR3 length equals 15 residues. Trimming took 1 base from V and 10 from J, leaving 17 bases between them. The CDR3 sequence: CASSQVQPHEGEQFF. CDR3 DNA sequence: TGTGCCAGCAGCCAAGTTCAGCCTCACGAGGGGGAGCAGTTCTTC.

This clonotype has only a few counts. This chain connects TRBV20-1 to TRBJ2-1; TRBD1 might be the D (5 bases). Germline loops: CDR1 DFQATT, CDR2 SNEGSKA (reference sequence). CDR3 size: 12 residues. V was shortened by 6 bases and J by 3 bases, with 9 bases between the two germline ends. The CDR3 DNA sequence: TGCAGTGCCTGGGGCTTCTACAATGAGCAGTTCTTC. Translation gives CSAWGFYNEQFF.